These T cell receptor beta chains were read from a single sample in a study of T cells after yellow fever vaccination. TCRdb re-called the 5' RACE reads through MiXCR, storing one row per CDR3 protein. The table has a few hundred thousand distinct CDR3 sequences, more than 3% seen once; the top ten hold roughly a quarter. The sample here was PBMCs, taken on the day of the yellow fever booster vaccination. The receptors stem from a man between 18 and 35 years old who received the YFV17D yellow fever vaccine. Each CDR3 is given with its conserved first and last residue. D genes are given only for firm matches. Where a row states a size, it is once, few, many or the class of an expanded clone; other rows omit it.

J gene: TRBJ2-2; CDR3 length: 17; V gene: TRBV18; clone size: .; D gene: .; CDR3 protein: CASSPTGRGANTGELFF; CDR3 DNA: TGTGCCAGCTCACCGACGGGGCGGGGCGCGAACACCGGGGAGCTGTTTTTT
J gene: TRBJ2-1; CDR3 length: 14; V gene: TRBV5-1; clone size: many; D gene: TRBD2; CDR3 protein: CASRGLAGYNEQFF; CDR3 DNA: TGCGCCAGCAGGGGACTAGCGGGGTACAATGAGCAGTTCTTC
J gene: TRBJ2-5; CDR3 length: 14; V gene: TRBV20-1; clone size: many; D gene: .; CDR3 protein: CSAYPGLRQETQYF; CDR3 DNA: TGCAGTGCTTACCCGGGACTCCGACAAGAGACCCAGTACTTC
J gene: TRBJ2-2; CDR3 length: 18; V gene: TRBV24-1; clone size: few; D gene: TRBD1; CDR3 protein: CATSDSAGTGSFGGELFF; CDR3 DNA: TGTGCCACCAGTGATTCAGCCGGGACAGGGTCGTTCGGCGGGGAGCTGTTTTTT
J gene: TRBJ2-5; CDR3 length: 12; V gene: TRBV18; clone size: many; D gene: .; CDR3 protein: CASSPDRATQYF; CDR3 DNA: TGTGCCAGCTCACCGGACCGGGCGACCCAGTACTTC
J gene: TRBJ2-5; CDR3 length: 15; V gene: TRBV20-1; clone size: .; D gene: .; CDR3 protein: CSARDLGDEQETQYF; CDR3 DNA: TGCAGTGCTAGAGATCTGGGTGACGAACAAGAGACCCAGTACTTC
J gene: TRBJ1-2; CDR3 length: 14; V gene: TRBV6-1; clone size: many; D gene: .; CDR3 protein: CASSTQGVGNGYTF; CDR3 DNA: TGTGCCAGCAGCACTCAGGGAGTTGGGAATGGCTACACCTTC
J gene: TRBJ2-5; CDR3 length: 13; V gene: TRBV12-3/TRBV12-4; clone size: many; D gene: .; CDR3 protein: CASSLVSPETQYF; CDR3 DNA: TGTGCCAGCAGTTTAGTTTCGCCAGAGACCCAGTACTTC
J gene: TRBJ2-3; CDR3 length: 19; V gene: TRBV4-3; clone size: many; D gene: .; CDR3 protein: CASSTGTGLYGGATDTQYF; CDR3 DNA: TGCGCCAGCAGCACCGGGACAGGGCTTTACGGGGGGGCCACAGATACGCAGTATTTT
J gene: TRBJ2-5; CDR3 length: 14; V gene: TRBV18; clone size: many; D gene: .; CDR3 protein: CASSPPTGQETQYF; CDR3 DNA: TGTGCCAGCTCACCACCCACAGGCCAAGAGACCCAGTACTTC
J gene: TRBJ1-1; CDR3 length: 15; V gene: TRBV3-1; clone size: few; D gene: TRBD1; CDR3 protein: CASSRGTGARAEAFF; CDR3 DNA: TGTGCCAGCAGCCGGGGGACAGGGGCAAGAGCGGAAGCTTTCTTT
J gene: TRBJ2-5; CDR3 length: 14; V gene: TRBV5-1; clone size: few; D gene: .; CDR3 protein: CASSLQAPRETQYF; CDR3 DNA: TGCGCCAGCAGCTTGCAGGCCCCGAGGGAGACCCAGTACTTC
J gene: TRBJ1-1; CDR3 length: 13; V gene: TRBV6-4; clone size: many; D gene: .; CDR3 protein: CASRRAGNTEAFF; CDR3 DNA: TGTGCCAGCAGGAGGGCAGGGAACACTGAAGCTTTCTTT
J gene: TRBJ1-2; CDR3 length: 13; V gene: TRBV5-1; clone size: many; D gene: .; CDR3 protein: CASSLDLSLGYTF; CDR3 DNA: TGCGCCAGCAGCTTAGACCTTTCCCTCGGCTACACCTTC